Detailed here is one T cell receptor beta chain. Its antigen remains undetermined. No clone much larger than this one lies a single base away; base qualities are absent. The entry originates in a study of a mutant IDH1 vaccine in newly diagnosed glioma listed by TCRdb under 2021. A note on the overall study: Across visits V03 through V10, patients got a total of eight vaccinations, given in weeks 1, 3, 5, 7, 11, 15, 19 and 23. Vaccination started 4-6 weeks after radiotherapy alone, or was given together with temozolomide cycles in the groups whose treatment included chemotherapy. Of the 25 to 35 patients who were treated, around 60% were male and around 40% were female, and the mean age was around 43 years. Before enrollment, patients had received standard therapy of radiotherapy alone, temozolomide alone, or radiochemotherapy with temozolomide; most received the combination. Six visits were used for peripheral blood collection: V03 (baseline), V05, V07, V10, V12 and V13. For exploratory analyses, 25 treated patients had longitudinal TCRB deep sequencing done wherever samples were available. Findings and caveats that apply to the study as a whole: According to the authors, sample limitations meant that analyses of patient blood samples could not be reproduced. Immune responses induced by the vaccine were seen in roughly 95% of patients across multiple MHC alleles. Availability determined which PBMC samples were chosen for TCRB deep sequencing. Pseudoprogression seemed to be unrelated to changes in the top peripheral T cell clonotypes found by TCRB sequencing.

Libraries were prepared through the immunoSEQ multiplex PCR assay. The hsTCRB Kit was used according to the manufacturer's protocol to amplify rearranged TCR beta chain sequences. An Illumina MiSeq was used to sequence the TCRB libraries. Concerning the study's data processing: Demultiplexing, trimming and gene mapping were performed with the kit vendor's proprietary platform. Imported from immuneACCESS, the table was reduced by TCRdb to in-frame sequences with V and J called. These copies leave out some clones; in studies compared against another copy, an unresolved V gene accounts for under half, and the cause of the remainder is not known. From that table come the V and J calls and clone size; the DNA was used to work out D and trimming. This sample is represented by 65,000 or so clones; approximately 84% of them were singletons. Over 4% of the sample is taken by the ten largest. The cysteine opens and the phenylalanine closes a CDR3 of 13 amino acids. The retained sequence is limited to the CDR3, 39 bases, with the frame set at the first base. The germline V gene provides CDR1 MGHRA and CDR2 YSYEKL. V is clipped by 5 bases and J by 8 bases, and the sequence between their germline boundaries is 12 bases long.

The time point tag for this specimen amounts to: week 23, last vaccination. Each vaccine dose, consisting of 300 ug of a 20-mer mutant IDH1 peptide in Montanide, was administered subcutaneously with topical imiquimod. The donors had newly diagnosed IDH1-mutant astrocytomas of WHO grade 3 or 4 that showed loss of nuclear ATRX. The samples were drawn from NOA16, a multicentre, single-arm, open-label phase I trial in Germany that tested a mutant IDH1 peptide vaccine in humans for the first time. The DNeasy Blood and Tissue Kit was used to extract genomic DNA from EDTA blood for TCRB sequencing. The chain is assembled from TRBV4-1 and TRBJ1-4; no D gene is confidently identified. The TCR was taken from a man aged 30-40 years with glioma. This specimen consisted of PBMCs, obtained from a glioma patient whose treatment included an IDH1 peptide vaccine. The nucleotide sequence reads as follows: TGCGCCAGCAGCACGCCTATGACAGAAAAACTGTTTTTT. Its protein is CASSTPMTEKLFF.